The 17 T cell receptor beta chains below were found in one sample sequenced in a study of vaccination effects on CD4 cells after COVID-19. The antigens of these receptors remain unknown. Using immunoSEQ multiplex PCR, the repertoire was profiled, and TCRdb retains in-frame clones only, with some absent. The sample carries around 63,000 clones, 70% to 85% recorded once. In the ViraFEST assay, antigen-specific CD4+ clonotypes were identified by expansion after peptide-pool stimulation. Subsequent to a culture period of more than 9 days, CD4+ T cells were isolated. In the vaccine recipients, nucleocapsid antibodies were negative and there was no prior SARS-CoV-2 infection. Sample: CD4+ T cells from PBMCs cultured with HCoV-OC43 spike peptides, taken before COVID-19 vaccination. Subset noted: HCoV-OC43 spike overlapping peptide pool stimulation. Source of these receptors: a human donor who received a COVID-19 vaccine.

V usage is TRBV2 and J usage is TRBJ1-4, with TRBD1 as a possible D gene (6 bases). The CDR3 totals 14 residues. Trimming shortened V by 3 bases and J by 8 bases, and 13 bases separated the two germline ends. Germline assignment: CDR1 SNHLY and CDR2 FYNNEI. The CDR3 here is CASSEGTRAEKLFF. The CDR3 bases are TGTGCCAGCAGTGAGGGGACACGCGCCGAAAAACTGTTTTTT. The whole variable domain, remainder taken from reference TRBV2 and TRBJ1-4, is EPEVTQTPSHQVTQMGQEVILRCVPISNHLYFYWYRQILGQKVEFLVSFYNNEISEKSEIFDDQFSVERPDGSNFTLKIRSTKLEDSAMYFCASSEGTRAEKLFFGSGTQLSVL.

The rearrangement uses TRBV12-3 or TRBV12-4 and TRBJ1-1; D is undetermined. V lost 3 bases to trimming and J lost 5 bases, with 7 bases between them. The CDR3 is made up of 12 amino acids. The CDR3 DNA follows: TGTGCCAGCAGTTTTGGGGTGACTGAAGCTTTCTTT. Amino acids: CASSFGVTEAFF.

The chain combines TRBV27 with TRBJ1-2; D is possibly TRBD1 (5 bases). The V gene lost 6 bases and the J gene lost 6 bases, with 23 bases spanning the gap. The CDR3 spans 16 residues. CDR1 and CDR2 (germline): MNHEY, SMNVEV (reference sequence). The CDR3 region has the DNA TGTGCCAGCAGACGAACCGGTCGGCAGGGTGGAGATGGCTACACCTTC. Its translation is CASRRTGRQGGDGYTF.

In DNA, the CDR3 is TGCGCCAGCAGCCGTGCGACTAGCGGTTCCCAAGAGACCCAGTACTTC. It yields the protein CASSRATSGSQETQYF. The V and J genes are TRBV5-1 and TRBJ2-5, with TRBD2 matching 9 bases. This CDR3 comprises 16 residues. V lost 4 bases to trimming and J lost 1 base; unmatched junction nucleotides: 8. Germline CDR1 SGHRS, CDR2 YFSETQ.

The chain uses TRBV6-4 and TRBJ2-5, with D maybe TRBD1 (6 bases). Germline V gene data show CDR1 as MRHNA and CDR2 as SNTAGT. Trimming took off 4 bases at V and 3 bases at J, with 18 bases between the two ends. The CDR3 is 16 amino acids. The CDR3 DNA reads as TGTGCCAGCAGTGCACAGTTAGGCAGGGGAAAAGAGACCCAGTACTTC. Translation gives CASSAQLGRGKETQYF.

The chain employs TRBV2 and TRBJ2-5; D is uncertain. The CDR3 totals 14 residues. CDR1 is SNHLY and CDR2 is FYNNEI in the germline V gene. The V end lost 0 bases, the J end lost 3 bases, and 8 bases lay between the germline ends. CDR3 coding DNA: TGTGCCAGCAGTGAAGCTCGCCTTAAAGAGACCCAGTACTTC. Its protein product is CASSEARLKETQYF.

This chain links TRBV18 with TRBJ1-1; D unresolved. This CDR3 spans 12 amino acids. The V gene lost 1 base and the J gene lost 10 bases, with 10 bases spanning the gap. Germline V gene lookup returns CDR1 KGHSH and CDR2 LQKENI. CDR3 loop: CASSPQGVLAFF. In DNA form, the CDR3 reads TGTGCCAGCTCACCACAGGGAGTGTTAGCTTTCTTT. Based on the CDR3 plus reference TRBV18 and TRBJ1-1, the full variable domain is NAGVMQNPRHLVRRRGQEARLRCSPMKGHSHVYWYRQLPEEGLKFMVYLQKENIIDESGMPKERFSAEFPKEGPSILRIQQVVRGDSAAYFCASSPQGVLAFFGQGTRLTVV.

This clone was recorded only once. The chain is built from TRBV5-1 and TRBJ1-2; D is possibly TRBD1 (6 bases). The V gene's germline CDR1 is SGHRS and CDR2 YFSETQ. The CDR3 contains 15 residues. V lost 4 bases, J lost 3 bases, and 16 bases lay in between. The CDR3 is CASSPRQDWDYGYTF. CDR3 sequence (DNA): TGCGCCAGCAGCCCCAGACAGGATTGGGACTATGGCTACACCTTC. The variable domain in full, completed from reference TRBV5-1 and TRBJ1-2, reads KAGVTQTPRYLIKTRGQQVTLSCSPISGHRSVSWYQQTPGQGLQFLFEYFSETQRNKGNFPGRFSGRQFSNSRSEMNVSTLELGDSALYLCASSPRQDWDYGYTFGSGTRLTVV.

This clone occurred a few times. The CDR3 reads CASSLNARGNSPLHF. Here the CDR3 DNA reads TGTGCCAGCAGCTTAAATGCCCGGGGCAATTCACCCCTCCACTTT. The genes are TRBV7-3 and TRBJ1-6, with TRBD1 as a possible D gene (5 bases). Germline loops: CDR1 SGHTA, CDR2 FQGTGA. Trimming removed 1 base at V and 7 bases at J, with 11 bases between. The CDR3 runs 15 residues. The full variable domain, rest sourced from reference TRBV7-3 and TRBJ1-6, is GAGVSQTPSNKVTEKGKYVELRCDPISGHTALYWYRQSLGQGPEFLIYFQGTGAADDSGLPNDRFFAVRPEGSVSTLKIQRTERGDSAVYLCASSLNARGNSPLHFGNGTRLTVT.

This chain links TRBV7-9 with TRBJ2-1; the match to TRBD1 covers 12 bases. The CDR3 consists of 16 residues. The trim removed 1 base at V and 9 bases at J, leaving 7 bases unmatched. The germline gives CDR1 SEHNR, CDR2 FQNEAQ (reference sequence). The CDR3 protein is CASSLGGTGGRGEQFF. In nucleotides, the CDR3 is TGTGCCAGCAGCTTAGGCGGGACAGGGGGCCGTGGTGAGCAGTTCTTC.

The CDR3 DNA sequence: TGTGCCAGTAGTTTTCCCGGGACAGGGGCCGGGGGCTACACCTTC. Translating gives CASSFPGTGAGGYTF. The chain combines TRBV19 with TRBJ1-2, with TRBD1 matching over 10 bases. Trimming removed 5 bases from V and 8 bases from J; junction bases left unmatched: 11. The CDR3 covers 15 residues. CDR1 is LNHDA and CDR2 is SQIVND in the germline V gene (reference sequence).

V gene TRBV14 combines with J gene TRBJ2-3, with D possibly matching TRBD2 (6 bases). The CDR3 is 15 residues long. Germline assignment: CDR1 SGHDN and CDR2 FVKESK. V was trimmed by 10 bases and J by 3 bases, leaving 20 bases between them. This CDR3 is CATTVLSGVTDTQYF. The CDR3 nucleotides are TGTGCCACCACGGTCCTATCGGGGGTGACAGATACGCAGTATTTT.

The rearrangement joins TRBV5-1 to TRBJ2-1; D gene unclear. Trimming took 0 bases from V and 2 from J, leaving 9 bases between them. CDR1 and CDR2 (germline): SGHRS, YFSETQ. The CDR3 is 15 amino acids. The CDR3 loop is CASSLAAGPYNEQFF. Here the CDR3 DNA reads TGCGCCAGCAGCTTGGCGGCAGGACCCTACAATGAGCAGTTCTTC.

The gene calls are TRBV30 and TRBJ1-1, with TRBD1 identical over 9 bases. The CDR3 is made up of 13 amino acids. Germline V gene lookup returns CDR1 GTSNPN and CDR2 SVGIG (reference sequence). V was clipped by 7 bases and J by 3 bases; unmatched bases: 6. Here the CDR3 DNA reads TGTGCCTCACTCCGGGACAGGGACACTGAAGCTTTCTTT. This codes for CASLRDRDTEAFF.

The chain carries TRBV7-6 and TRBJ2-3, with TRBD2 as a possible D gene (5 bases). This CDR3 comprises 19 residues. Trimming pared 1 base from V and 5 bases from J, leaving 25 bases between. Looked up from germline, CDR1 is SGHVS and CDR2 is FNYEAQ. The CDR3 bases are TGTGCCAGCAGCTTAGAATACTCGGAGGTAGAAGTATTAATAGATACGCAGTATTTT. It is translated as CASSLEYSEVEVLIDTQYF. Variable domain in full (rest from reference TRBV7-6 and TRBJ2-3): GAGVSQSPRYKVTKRGQDVALRCDPISGHVSLYWYRQALGQGPEFLTYFNYEAQQDKSGLPNDRFSAERPEGSISTLTIQRTEQRDSAMYRCASSLEYSEVEVLIDTQYFGPGTRLTVL.

This chain connects TRBV7-8 to TRBJ2-7, with D perhaps matching TRBD1 or TRBD2 (5 bases each). The CDR3 extends over 15 amino acids. Trimming pared 5 bases from V and 2 bases from J, leaving 16 bases between. Per the germline V gene, CDR1 is SGHVS and CDR2 is FQNEAQ. In DNA, the CDR3 is TGTGCCAGCAGCCCCAACCGGGACCCAACCTACGAGCAGTACGTC. Protein sequence: CASSPNRDPTYEQYV.

The V call is TRBV7-7, the J call TRBJ2-2; 7 bases fit TRBD2. The V gene end was trimmed by 5 bases and the J gene end by 1 base; junction bases not matched to a gene: 4. This CDR3 is 15 amino acids long. Germline-derived CDR1 and CDR2 are SSHAT and FNYEAQ (reference sequence). The DNA of the CDR3 is TGTGCCAGCAGCCCTCAGCGGGGGAACACCGGGGAGCTGTTTTTT. Translating gives CASSPQRGNTGELFF.